These 4 T cell receptor beta chains came from one sample sequenced in a study of regulatory T cells in long-lasting Graves disease. Through Arm-PCR of CDR3 regions and iRepertoire HTBI primers, TCR beta libraries were built. Via MiXCR, TCRdb re-called the multiplex PCR reads, giving one row per CDR3 protein. The data contain approximately 350,000 distinct CDR3 sequences, 16% of them singletons. The sample's time point: newly diagnosed GD, antithyroid drugs for less than 3 months. After RNA was extracted from PBMCs, the TCR library was made from it. This same sample was also taken into another study, of T cells in Graves' hyperthyroidism and ophthalmopathy.

Source: peripheral blood mononuclear cells (PBMCs), taken at new diagnosis, from a patient treated with antithyroid drugs. The receptor set was obtained from a man aged 35-49 years with Graves disease.

This clonotype occurred many times. The chain joins TRBV27 to TRBJ1-5, with a weak D call TRBD1 (5 bases). The germline V gene encodes CDR1 MNHEY and CDR2 SMNVEV (reference sequence). This CDR3 has 13 amino acids. The V and J ends lost 6 bases and 8 bases respectively, with 14 bases between them. The CDR3 nucleotides are TGTGCCAGCAGCTACAACACGGGGGAGCCCCAGCATTTT. This translates into CASSYNTGEPQHF.

This clonotype appeared many times. The chain recombines TRBV7-8 with TRBJ1-1; 10 bases fit TRBD1. J was trimmed by 0 bases and V by 5 bases; bases with no gene match: 9. The CDR3 runs to 17 residues. The germline gives CDR1 SGHVS, CDR2 FQNEAQ. This chain's CDR3 is CASSIRDRGGMNTEAFF. DNA for the CDR3: TGTGCCAGCAGCATCCGGGACAGGGGAGGAATGAACACTGAAGCTTTCTTT.

In this sample, this clonotype turned up once. This likely came from a read error, as a far larger clone is one base away. J is TRBJ2-3 and V is TRBV24-1; TRBD2 matches 10 bases. TRBJ2-1 explains the end of the DNA better; the J call may be wrong. Germline V gene sequence: CDR1 KGHDR, CDR2 SFDVKD. The CDR3 has 15 amino acids. The CDR3 DNA is TGTGCCGCCAGTGAACCAAGGACTAGCGGAGTTGAGCAGTTCTTC. It translates to CAASEPRTSGVEQFF.

This clonotype occurred many times. The chain combines TRBV28 with TRBJ1-5; 9 positions match TRBD1. Germline-derived CDR1 and CDR2 are MDHEN and SYDVKM. J gave up 2 bases and V 6 bases, and 5 bases lay outside the gene matches. The CDR3 consists of 15 residues. The CDR3 here is CASRYGDRGNQPQHF. Written as DNA, the CDR3 is TGTGCCAGCAGATACGGGGACAGGGGCAATCAGCCCCAGCATTTT.